This TCR beta chain was identified in a study of T cell responses to AZD1222 COVID-19 vaccine (dated by TCRdb to about 2021). Some background on the complete study: A total of under 250 trial participants underwent TCR sequencing, of whom roughly 210 had received two doses of AZD1222 and roughly 26 had received two doses of the MenACWY control vaccine. Trial participants were enrolled by age into subgroups of 18-55, 56-69 and 70-plus years, and around 140, 26 and 57 TCR-sequenced participants, respectively, were included in these subgroups. Paper-wide results and their limitations: Most participants were white British and females outnumbered males, and the authors suggested that clonal diversity may have been underestimated. Reportedly, almost half of the unique spike-specific TCRs recognized epitopes lying outside the regions that are mutated in the B.1.351 and B.1.1.7 variants. The whole spike protein was spanned by vaccine-associated CD4 TCRs, and dominant responses were seen in regions 160-218 and 743-854. Conclusions about previously exposed vaccinees were limited because only a handful of AZD1222 recipients were SARS-CoV-2 seropositive at baseline. After two AZD1222 doses, spike-specific TCR breadth and depth were significantly higher than at day 0 and than in MenACWY recipients. The 56-69-year group was small, and its depth increase did not reach significance, likely because of low power. Because no day 14 peak-response samples were available, repertoires were characterized only after the peak T cell response.

The CDR3 regions of human TCRbeta chains were analyzed by immunosequencing. The authors processed their data as follows. TCRs in the repertoires were compared against a reference library of SARS-CoV-2-specific TCRs that had been generated with the MIRA antigen-specificity platform. Breadth was defined as the fraction of unique TCRs that were SARS-CoV-2-associated. Depth was defined as the fraction of total T cells that were SARS-CoV-2-associated. Using the MIRA data, each spike-specific TCR was assigned both to the spike region to which the TCR was reactive and to a CD4 or CD8 class. Log10-transformed breadth and depth values were compared by one-way ANOVA with Sidak's multiple comparisons tests. Entries here come from immuneACCESS through TCRdb and include only in-frame sequences with V and J called. Some clones fail to appear in such tables; in the studies checked, an unresolved V gene covers under half of the shortfall, and the cause of the remainder is unknown. D and trimming come from the DNA, and the V and J calls and clone size come from that table. Counted in this sample were under 150,000 clones; about 91% of them appeared once. The ten largest account for 9% to 9.5% of the sample.

A note on this clone: The antigen it binds to is not known. Per-base quality was not reported, and no clone a single base away is much larger than it.

The label giving this sample's time point can be read as: about 28 days (+/-7) after the second vaccine dose. Because spike-specific TCR depth and breadth did not differ between the two schedules, AZD1222 recipients who got a second dose at roughly 4 weeks were pooled with those who got a second dose at roughly 12 weeks. The vaccinee samples were drawn from two UK trials, COV001 and COV002, one of which was a single-blind randomized controlled phase 2/3 trial testing AZD1222 (ChAdOx1 nCoV-19) in healthy adults. Trial participant PBMC samples were collected at day 0 and day 28 after the second dose for TCRbeta chain sequencing. The germline V gene (reference sequence) gives CDR1 as SEHNR and CDR2 as FQNEAQ. The CDR3 runs 15 amino acids, cysteine and phenylalanine included. Only the CDR3 region is kept as DNA, spanning 45 bases read in frame from base 1. Trimming accounts for 7 bases at V and 5 bases at J, while the number of junction bases matched to no gene is 9.

The TCR originated in an adult who received the AZD1222 COVID-19 vaccine. Sequenced material: peripheral blood, taken 28 days after the second AZD1222 dose. The V and J segments used are TRBV7-9 and TRBJ1-5, and 9 junctional nucleotides match TRBD1. The CDR3 corresponds to CASTKMGQGDQPQHF. The nucleotide sequence is TGTGCCAGCACCAAAATGGGACAGGGCGATCAGCCCCAGCATTTT.